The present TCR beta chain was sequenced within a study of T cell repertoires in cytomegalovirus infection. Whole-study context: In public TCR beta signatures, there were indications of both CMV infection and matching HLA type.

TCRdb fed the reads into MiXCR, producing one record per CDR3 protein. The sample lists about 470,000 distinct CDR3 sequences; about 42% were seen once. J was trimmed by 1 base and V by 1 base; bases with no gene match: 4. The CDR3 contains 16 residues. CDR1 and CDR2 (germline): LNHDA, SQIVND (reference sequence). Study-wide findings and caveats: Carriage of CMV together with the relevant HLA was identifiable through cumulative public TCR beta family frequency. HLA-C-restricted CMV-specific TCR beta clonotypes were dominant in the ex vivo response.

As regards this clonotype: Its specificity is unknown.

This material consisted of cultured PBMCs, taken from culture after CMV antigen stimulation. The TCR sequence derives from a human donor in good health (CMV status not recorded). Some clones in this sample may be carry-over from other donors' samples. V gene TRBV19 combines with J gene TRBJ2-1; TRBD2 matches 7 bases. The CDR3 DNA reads TGTGCCAGTAGTATAGCGCGCGGGAGTTCCTACAATGAGCAGTTCTTC. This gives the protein CASSIARGSSYNEQFF.